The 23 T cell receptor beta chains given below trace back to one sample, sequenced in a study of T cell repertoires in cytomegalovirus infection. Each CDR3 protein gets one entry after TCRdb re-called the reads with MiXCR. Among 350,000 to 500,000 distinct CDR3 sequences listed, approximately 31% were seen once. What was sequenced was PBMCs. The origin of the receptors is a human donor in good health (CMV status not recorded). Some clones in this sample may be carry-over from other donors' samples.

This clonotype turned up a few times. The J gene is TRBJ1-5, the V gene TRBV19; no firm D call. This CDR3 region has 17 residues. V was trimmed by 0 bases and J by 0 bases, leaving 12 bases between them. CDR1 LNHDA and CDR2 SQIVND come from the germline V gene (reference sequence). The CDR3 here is CASSIDGRGYSNQPQHF. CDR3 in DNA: TGTGCCAGTAGTATAGATGGGCGGGGATATAGCAATCAGCCCCAGCATTTT.

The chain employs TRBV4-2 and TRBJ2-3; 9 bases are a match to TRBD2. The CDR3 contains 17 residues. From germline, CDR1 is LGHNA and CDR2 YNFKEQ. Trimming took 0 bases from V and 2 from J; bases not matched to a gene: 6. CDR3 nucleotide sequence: TGTGCCAGCAGCCAAGATCTGGCGGGGGGGTTCACAGATACGCAGTATTTT. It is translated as CASSQDLAGGFTDTQYF.

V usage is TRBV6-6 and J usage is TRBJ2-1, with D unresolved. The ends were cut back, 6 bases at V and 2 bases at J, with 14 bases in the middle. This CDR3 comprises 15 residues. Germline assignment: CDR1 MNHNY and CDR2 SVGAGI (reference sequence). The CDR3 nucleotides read TGTGCCAGCAGCCCGACGGCTGGCCCCTACAATGAGCAGTTCTTC. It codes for CASSPTAGPYNEQFF.

The DNA for the CDR3 is TGTGCCAGCAGCCCAAAGGGGAGGGACCTTGCTAACTATGGCTACACCTTC. It yields the protein CASSPKGRDLANYGYTF. The V gene is TRBV27, the J gene TRBJ1-2; weak D call: TRBD1 (5 bases). Germline CDR1 is MNHEY and CDR2 is SMNVEV (reference sequence). Trimming removed 6 bases from V and 0 bases from J, with 20 bases in between. The CDR3 loop spans 17 amino acids.

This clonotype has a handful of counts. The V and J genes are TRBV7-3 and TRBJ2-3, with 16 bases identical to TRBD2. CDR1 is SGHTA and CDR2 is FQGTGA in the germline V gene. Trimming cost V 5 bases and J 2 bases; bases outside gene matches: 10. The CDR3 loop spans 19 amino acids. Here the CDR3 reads CASSPGGLAGGRVTDTQYF. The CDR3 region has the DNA TGTGCCAGCAGCCCAGGGGGACTAGCGGGGGGGCGGGTCACAGATACGCAGTATTTT.

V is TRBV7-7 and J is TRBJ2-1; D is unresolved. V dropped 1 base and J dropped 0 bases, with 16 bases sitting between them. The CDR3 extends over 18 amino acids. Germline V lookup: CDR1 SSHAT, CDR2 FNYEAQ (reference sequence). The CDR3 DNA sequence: TGTGCCAGCAGCTTAGTAGATACAGACTTAAGCTCCTACAATGAGCAGTTCTTC. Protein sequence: CASSLVDTDLSSYNEQFF.

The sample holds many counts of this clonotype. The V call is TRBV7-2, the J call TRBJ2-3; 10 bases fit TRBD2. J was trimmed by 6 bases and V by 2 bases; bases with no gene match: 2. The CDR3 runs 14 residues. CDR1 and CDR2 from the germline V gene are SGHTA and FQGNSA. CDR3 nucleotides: TGTGCCAGCAGCTTATTACTAGCGGGGGATACGCAGTATTTT. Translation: CASSLLLAGDTQYF.

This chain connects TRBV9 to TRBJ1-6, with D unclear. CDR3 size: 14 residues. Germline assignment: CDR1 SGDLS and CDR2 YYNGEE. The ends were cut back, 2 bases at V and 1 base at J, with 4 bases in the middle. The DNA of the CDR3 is TGTGCCAGCAGCGTTGGATCCTATAATTCACCCCTCCACTTT. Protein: CASSVGSYNSPLHF. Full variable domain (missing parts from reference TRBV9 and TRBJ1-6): DSGVTQTPKHLITATGQRVTLRCSPRSGDLSVYWYQQSLDQGLQFLIQYYNGEERAKGNILERFSAQQFPDLHSELNLSSLELGDSALYFCASSVGSYNSPLHFGNGTRLTVT.

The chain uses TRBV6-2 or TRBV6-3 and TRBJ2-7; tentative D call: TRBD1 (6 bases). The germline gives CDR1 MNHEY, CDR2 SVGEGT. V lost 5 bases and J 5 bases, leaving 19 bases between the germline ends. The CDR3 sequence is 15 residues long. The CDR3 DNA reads TGTGCCAGCAGTCCCAAACAGGGCTGGGCTGACGAGCAGTACTTC. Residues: CASSPKQGWADEQYF.

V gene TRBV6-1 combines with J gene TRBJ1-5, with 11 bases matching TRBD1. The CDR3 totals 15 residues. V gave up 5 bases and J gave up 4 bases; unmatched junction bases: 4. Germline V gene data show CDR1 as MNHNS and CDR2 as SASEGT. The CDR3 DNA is TGTGCCAGCAGTCACGGACAGGGGGCGAATCAGCCCCAGCATTTT. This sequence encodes CASSHGQGANQPQHF.

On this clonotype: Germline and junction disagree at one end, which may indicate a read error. CDR3 DNA: TGTGCCAGCAGTGAAGAAGGGGGTGGAACTGTAGCTTTCTTT. Translation gives CASSEEGGGTVAFF. The chain is built from TRBV2 and TRBJ1-1; the D gene is possibly TRBD1 (6 bases). Germline-derived CDR1 and CDR2 are SNHLY and FYNNEI. This CDR3 is built from 14 residues.

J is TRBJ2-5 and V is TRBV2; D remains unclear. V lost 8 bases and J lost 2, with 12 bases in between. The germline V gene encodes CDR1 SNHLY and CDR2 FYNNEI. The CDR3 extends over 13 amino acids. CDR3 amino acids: CASVPPAQETQYF. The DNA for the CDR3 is TGTGCCAGCGTGCCACCCGCACAAGAGACCCAGTACTTC.

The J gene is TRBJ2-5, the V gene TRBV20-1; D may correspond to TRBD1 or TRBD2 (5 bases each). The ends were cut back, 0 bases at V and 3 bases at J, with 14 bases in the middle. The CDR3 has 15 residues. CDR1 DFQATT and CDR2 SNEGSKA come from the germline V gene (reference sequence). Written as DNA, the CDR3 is TGCAGTGCTAGAGATACGGGACGGCAGGAAGAGACCCAGTACTTC. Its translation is CSARDTGRQEETQYF.

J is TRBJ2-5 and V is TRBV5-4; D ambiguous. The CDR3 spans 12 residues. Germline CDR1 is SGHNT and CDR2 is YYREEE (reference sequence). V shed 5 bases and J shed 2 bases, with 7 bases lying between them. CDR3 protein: CASRVEQETQYF. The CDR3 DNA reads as TGTGCCAGCAGAGTAGAGCAAGAGACCCAGTACTTC.

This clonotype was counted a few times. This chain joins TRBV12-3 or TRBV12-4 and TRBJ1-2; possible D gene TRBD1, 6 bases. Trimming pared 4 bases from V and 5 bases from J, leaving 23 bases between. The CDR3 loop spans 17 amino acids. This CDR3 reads CASSSFPTGQSLYGYTF. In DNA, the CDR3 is TGTGCCAGCAGTTCCTTTCCCACAGGACAGAGTCTTTATGGCTACACCTTC.

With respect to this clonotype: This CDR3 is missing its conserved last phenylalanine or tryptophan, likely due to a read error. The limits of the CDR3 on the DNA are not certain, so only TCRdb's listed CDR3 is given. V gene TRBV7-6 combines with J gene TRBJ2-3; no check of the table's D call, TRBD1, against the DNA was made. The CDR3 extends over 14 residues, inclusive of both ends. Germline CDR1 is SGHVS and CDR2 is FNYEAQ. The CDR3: CASSFGQGGDTQSL.

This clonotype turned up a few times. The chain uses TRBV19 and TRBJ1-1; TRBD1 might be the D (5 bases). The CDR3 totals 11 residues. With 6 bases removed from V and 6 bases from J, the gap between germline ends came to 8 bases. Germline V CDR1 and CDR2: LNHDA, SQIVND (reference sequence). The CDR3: CASRGTAEAFF. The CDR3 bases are TGTGCCAGTAGAGGGACGGCTGAAGCTTTCTTT.

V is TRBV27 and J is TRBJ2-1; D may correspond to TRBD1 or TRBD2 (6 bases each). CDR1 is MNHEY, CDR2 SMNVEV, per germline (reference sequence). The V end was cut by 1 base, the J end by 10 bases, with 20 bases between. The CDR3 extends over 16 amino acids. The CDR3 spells CASSLLVGGELGEQFF. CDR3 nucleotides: TGTGCCAGCAGTTTATTAGTGGGGGGCGAGTTGGGAGAGCAGTTCTTC.

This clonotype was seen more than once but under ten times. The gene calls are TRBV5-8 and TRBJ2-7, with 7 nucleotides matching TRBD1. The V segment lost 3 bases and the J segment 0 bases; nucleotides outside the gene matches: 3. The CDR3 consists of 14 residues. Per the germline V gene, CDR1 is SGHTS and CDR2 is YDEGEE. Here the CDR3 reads CASSWDSRSYEQYF. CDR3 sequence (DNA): TGTGCCAGCAGCTGGGACAGCCGCTCCTACGAGCAGTACTTC.

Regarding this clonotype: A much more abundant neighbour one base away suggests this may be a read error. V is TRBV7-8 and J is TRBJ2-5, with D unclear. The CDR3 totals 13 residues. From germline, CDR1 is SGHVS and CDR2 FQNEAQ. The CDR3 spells CSSSEKLQETQYF. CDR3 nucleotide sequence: TGTTCCAGCAGCGAAAAGCTTCAAGAGACCCAGTACTTC.

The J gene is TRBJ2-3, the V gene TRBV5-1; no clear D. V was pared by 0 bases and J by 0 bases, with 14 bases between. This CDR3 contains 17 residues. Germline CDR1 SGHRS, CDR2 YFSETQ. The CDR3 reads CASSLEARPFSTDTQYF. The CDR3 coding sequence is TGCGCCAGCAGCTTGGAGGCCAGGCCCTTTAGCACAGATACGCAGTATTTT.

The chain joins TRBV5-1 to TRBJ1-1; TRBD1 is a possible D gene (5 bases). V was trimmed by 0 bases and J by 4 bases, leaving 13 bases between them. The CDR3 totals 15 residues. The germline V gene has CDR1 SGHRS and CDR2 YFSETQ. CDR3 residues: CASSLVGGVPTEAFF. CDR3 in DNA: TGCGCCAGCAGCTTGGTGGGGGGGGTGCCCACTGAAGCTTTCTTT.

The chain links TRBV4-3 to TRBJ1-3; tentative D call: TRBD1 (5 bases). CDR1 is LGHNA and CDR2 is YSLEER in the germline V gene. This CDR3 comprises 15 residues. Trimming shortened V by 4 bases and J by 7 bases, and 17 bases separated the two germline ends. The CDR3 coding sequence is TGCGCCAGCAGCCGCGAGAGGGGAGAAGGGAACACCATATATTTT. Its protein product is CASSRERGEGNTIYF.